The text below deals with one TCR beta chain. Its target is not known. Amplification yielded TCR beta CDR3 regions, with RNA transcripts as the source. Primed by the HTBI set, a first-round RT-PCR was run on the TCR CDR3. MiXCR, run by TCRdb on the multiplex PCR reads, gives a single entry per CDR3 protein. The repertoire consists of about 350,000 distinct CDR3 sequences, with roughly 13% occurring once and the leading ten covering 34%. These data originate in a study of T cells in Graves' hyperthyroidism and ophthalmopathy. Study-wide findings and caveats: Ophthalmopathy was model-predicted a median around seven months pre-onset.

Germline V gene sequence: CDR1 SGHRS, CDR2 YFSETQ. The CDR3 consists of 15 residues. The V segment lost 1 base and the J segment 3 bases; nucleotides outside the gene matches: 3. The rearrangement uses TRBV5-1 and TRBJ2-3; 9 bases line up with TRBD2. The source of this sequence is a woman between 40 and 50 years old with Graves' ophthalmopathy. Specimen: blood. The CDR3, as DNA: TGCGCCAGCAGCTTGCCAGCGGGGGGAACAGATACGCAGTATTTT. It codes for CASSLPAGGTDTQYF.